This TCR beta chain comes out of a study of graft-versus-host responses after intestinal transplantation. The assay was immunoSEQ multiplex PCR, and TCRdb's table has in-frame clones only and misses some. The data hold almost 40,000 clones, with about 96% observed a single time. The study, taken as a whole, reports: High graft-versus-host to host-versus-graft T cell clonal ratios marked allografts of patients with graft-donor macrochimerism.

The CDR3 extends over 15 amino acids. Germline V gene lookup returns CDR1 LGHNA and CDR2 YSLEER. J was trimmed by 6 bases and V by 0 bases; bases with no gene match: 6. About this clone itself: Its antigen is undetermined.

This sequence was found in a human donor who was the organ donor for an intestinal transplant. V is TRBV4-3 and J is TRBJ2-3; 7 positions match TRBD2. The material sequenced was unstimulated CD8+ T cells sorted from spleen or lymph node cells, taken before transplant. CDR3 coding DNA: TGCGCCAGCAGCCAAGAGTCCAGCGGGGTTGATACGCAGTATTTT. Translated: CASSQESSGVDTQYF.